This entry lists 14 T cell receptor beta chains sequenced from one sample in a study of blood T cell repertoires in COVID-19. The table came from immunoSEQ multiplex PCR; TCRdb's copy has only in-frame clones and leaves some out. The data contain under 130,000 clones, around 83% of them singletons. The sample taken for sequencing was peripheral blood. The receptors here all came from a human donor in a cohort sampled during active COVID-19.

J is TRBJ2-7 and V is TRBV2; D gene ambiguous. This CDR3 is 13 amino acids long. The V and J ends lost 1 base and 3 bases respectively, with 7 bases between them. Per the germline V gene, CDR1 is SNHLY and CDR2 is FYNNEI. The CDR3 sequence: CASSEVGYYEQYF. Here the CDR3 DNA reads TGTGCCAGCAGTGAAGTGGGCTACTACGAGCAGTACTTC.

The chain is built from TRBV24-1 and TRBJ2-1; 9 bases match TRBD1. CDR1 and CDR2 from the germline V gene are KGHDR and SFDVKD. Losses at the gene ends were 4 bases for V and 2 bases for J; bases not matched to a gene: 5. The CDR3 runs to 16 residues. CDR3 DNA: TGTGCCACCAGTGACCCACAGGGGGCTCCCTACAATGAGCAGTTCTTC. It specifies CATSDPQGAPYNEQFF.

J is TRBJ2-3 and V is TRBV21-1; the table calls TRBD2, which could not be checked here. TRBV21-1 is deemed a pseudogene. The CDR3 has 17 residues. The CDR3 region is CASSTSREETSGDTQYF. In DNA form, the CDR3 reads TGTGCCAGCAGCACTTCGAGAGAGGAGACTAGCGGGGATACGCAGTATTTT.

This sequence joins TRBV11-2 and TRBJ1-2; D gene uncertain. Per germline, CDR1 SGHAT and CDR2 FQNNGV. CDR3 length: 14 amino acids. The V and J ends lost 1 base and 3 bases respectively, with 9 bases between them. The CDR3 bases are TGTGCCAGCAGCTTAGTTGACGGGGACTATGGCTACACCTTC. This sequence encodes CASSLVDGDYGYTF.

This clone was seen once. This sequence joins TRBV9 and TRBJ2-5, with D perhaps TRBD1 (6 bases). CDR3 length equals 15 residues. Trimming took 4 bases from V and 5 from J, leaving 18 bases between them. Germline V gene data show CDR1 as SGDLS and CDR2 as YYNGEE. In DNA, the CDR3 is TGTGCCAGCAGCCCCACCGGGACACTGGGGGAGACCCAGTACTTC. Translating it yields CASSPTGTLGETQYF.

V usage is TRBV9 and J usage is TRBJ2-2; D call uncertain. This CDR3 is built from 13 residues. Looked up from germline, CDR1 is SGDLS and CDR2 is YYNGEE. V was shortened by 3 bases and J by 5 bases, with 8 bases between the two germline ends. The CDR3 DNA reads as TGTGCCAGCAGCGCCCGGTCTACCGGGGAGCTGTTTTTT. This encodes CASSARSTGELFF.

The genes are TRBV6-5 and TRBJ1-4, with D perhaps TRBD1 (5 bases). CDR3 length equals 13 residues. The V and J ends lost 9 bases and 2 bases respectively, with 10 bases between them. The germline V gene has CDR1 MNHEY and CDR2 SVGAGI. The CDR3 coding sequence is TGTGCCAGTGGGAGGGGCACTAATGAAAAACTGTTTTTT. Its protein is CASGRGTNEKLFF.

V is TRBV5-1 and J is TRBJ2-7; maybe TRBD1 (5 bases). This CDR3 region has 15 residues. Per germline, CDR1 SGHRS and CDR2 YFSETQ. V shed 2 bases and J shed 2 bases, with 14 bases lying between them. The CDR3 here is CASSLYLTEAYEQYF. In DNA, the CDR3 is TGCGCCAGCAGCTTATACCTGACAGAGGCCTACGAGCAGTACTTC. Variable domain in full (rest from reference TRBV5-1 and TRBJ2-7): KAGVTQTPRYLIKTRGQQVTLSCSPISGHRSVSWYQQTPGQGLQFLFEYFSETQRNKGNFPGRFSGRQFSNSRSEMNVSTLELGDSALYLCASSLYLTEAYEQYFGPGTRLTVT.

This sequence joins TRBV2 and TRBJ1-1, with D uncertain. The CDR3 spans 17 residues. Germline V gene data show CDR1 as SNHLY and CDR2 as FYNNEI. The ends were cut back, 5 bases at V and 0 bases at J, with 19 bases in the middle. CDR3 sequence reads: CASSISGPGTMNTEAFF. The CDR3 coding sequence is TGTGCCAGCAGTATAAGCGGCCCCGGCACGATGAACACTGAAGCTTTCTTT.

CDR3 in amino acids: CASSKNRGHGYGYTF. The DNA for the CDR3 is TGTGCCAGCAGTAAGAACAGGGGGCACGGCTATGGCTACACCTTC. V gene TRBV25-1 combines with J gene TRBJ1-2; 9 bases align to TRBD1. The CDR3 has 15 amino acids. J was trimmed by 4 bases and V by 5 bases; bases with no gene match: 8. Germline CDR1 is MGHDK and CDR2 is SYGVNS.

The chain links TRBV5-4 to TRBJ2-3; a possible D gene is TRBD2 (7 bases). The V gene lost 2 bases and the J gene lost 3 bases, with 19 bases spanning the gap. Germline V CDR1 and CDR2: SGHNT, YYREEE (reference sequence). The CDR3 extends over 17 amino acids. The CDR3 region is CASSLVGGGGQTDTQYF. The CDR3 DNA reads TGTGCCAGCAGCTTAGTGGGAGGGGGAGGGCAGACAGATACGCAGTATTTT.

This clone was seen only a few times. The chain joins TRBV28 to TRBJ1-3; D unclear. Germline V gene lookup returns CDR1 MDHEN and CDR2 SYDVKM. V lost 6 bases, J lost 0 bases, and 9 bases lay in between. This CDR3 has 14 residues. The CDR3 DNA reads TGTGCCAGCAGACCAGGTGTCTCTGGAAACACCATATATTTT. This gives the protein CASRPGVSGNTIYF.

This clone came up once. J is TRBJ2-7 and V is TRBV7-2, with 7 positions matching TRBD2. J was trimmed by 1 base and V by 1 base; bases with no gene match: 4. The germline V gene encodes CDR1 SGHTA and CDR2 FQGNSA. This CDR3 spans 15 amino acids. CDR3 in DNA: TGTGCCAGCAGCTTAGTGGCGGGGGATTCCTACGAGCAGTACTTC. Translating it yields CASSLVAGDSYEQYF.

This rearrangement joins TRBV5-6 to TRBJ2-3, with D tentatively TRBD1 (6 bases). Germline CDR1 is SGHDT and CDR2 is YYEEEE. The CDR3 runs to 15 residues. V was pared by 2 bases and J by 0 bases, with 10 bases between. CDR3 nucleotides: TGTGCCAGCAGCTTCTGGGGGCGTAGCACAGATACGCAGTATTTT. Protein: CASSFWGRSTDTQYF.